This entry lists 32 T cell receptor beta chains sequenced from one sample in a study of shared clonotypes between healthy human individuals. Repertoires were generated with immunoSEQ multiplex PCR, while TCRdb's copy carries only in-frame clones and drops some. The table lists hundreds of thousands of clones, about 97% of them singletons. Sequencing input: memory CD8+ T cells sorted from blood. Subset denoted: CD45RO+ cells pooled with CCR7-negative TemRA cells. Receptor source: a man aged 25-45 years in good health.

The V and J genes are TRBV12-2 and TRBJ2-1. TRBV12-2 is reported as a pseudogene. The CDR3 contains 12 residues. The DNA for the CDR3 is TGTGCAAGTCGCTTATCCTACAATGAGCAGTTCTTC. Protein: CASRLSYNEQFF.

This chain joins TRBV5-6 and TRBJ2-7; 11 positions match TRBD2. CDR1 and CDR2 (germline): SGHDT, YYEEEE. The J segment lost 0 bases and the V segment lost 4 bases, leaving 3 bases of the junction unmatched. The CDR3 runs 15 residues. The CDR3 loop reads CASSPLAGASYEQYF. The CDR3 nucleotides read TGTGCCAGCAGCCCACTAGCGGGGGCCTCCTACGAGCAGTACTTC.

The V call is TRBV10-1, the J call TRBJ1-1; D perhaps matches TRBD1 (6 bases). The CDR3 is made up of 16 amino acids. Trimming took 0 bases from V and 0 from J, leaving 11 bases between them. Germline V gene sequence: CDR1 WNHNN, CDR2 SYGVQD (reference sequence). CDR3 sequence reads: CASSESRGLMNTEAFF. DNA for the CDR3: TGCGCCAGCAGTGAGTCGCGGGGGCTAATGAACACTGAAGCTTTCTTT.

The CDR3 region has the DNA TGTGCCAGCTCACCTAGGACAGGAGACAATGAGCAGTTCTTC. It is translated as CASSPRTGDNEQFF. J is TRBJ2-1 and V is TRBV18; TRBD1 aligns across 7 bases. This CDR3 is 14 amino acids long. CDR1 is KGHSH and CDR2 is LQKENI in the germline V gene. The ends lost 3 bases at V and 5 bases at J; junction bases unmatched: 4. The complete variable domain, with remaining parts taken from reference TRBV18 and TRBJ2-1, reads NAGVMQNPRHLVRRRGQEARLRCSPMKGHSHVYWYRQLPEEGLKFMVYLQKENIIDESGMPKERFSAEFPKEGPSILRIQQVVRGDSAAYFCASSPRTGDNEQFFGPGTRLTVL.

This clone is a singleton in its sample. V is TRBV4-1 and J is TRBJ2-7; 9 bases agree with TRBD2. The CDR3 has 12 residues. Germline V gene lookup returns CDR1 MGHRA and CDR2 YSYEKL. With 4 bases clipped from V and 7 bases from J, the junction kept 2 bases outside the gene matches. Here the CDR3 DNA reads TGCGCCAGCAGCCCTAGCGGGATTGAGCAGTACTTC. As protein: CASSPSGIEQYF.

CDR3: CASSLVGGLAGTDTQYF. The CDR3 DNA sequence: TGTGCCAGCTCCCTCGTAGGTGGACTAGCGGGAACAGATACGCAGTATTTT. The chain uses TRBV7-9 and TRBJ2-3; 12 bases agree with TRBD2. CDR3 length equals 17 residues. Germline V gene lookup returns CDR1 SEHNR and CDR2 FQNEAQ (reference sequence). V lost 8 bases and J lost 3; bases outside the gene matches: 12.

The gene calls are TRBV5-1 and TRBJ2-1, with 14 bases aligning to TRBD2. With V trimmed by 4 bases and J by 6 bases, 6 bases remained unmatched. This CDR3 has 16 residues. Germline V gene sequence: CDR1 SGHRS, CDR2 YFSETQ. CDR3 bases: TGCGCCAGCAGCGCCGAGGGACTAGCGGGAGTCAATGAGCAGTTCTTC. Protein: CASSAEGLAGVNEQFF.

The chain couples TRBV18 to TRBJ1-5; tentatively, D is TRBD1 (5 bases). Germline CDR1 reads KGHSH; CDR2 reads LQKENI. The CDR3 is made up of 15 amino acids. V dropped 2 bases and J dropped 0 bases, with 8 bases sitting between them. DNA for the CDR3: TGTGCCAGCTCACCAGCAGGGTCTAGCAATCAGCCCCAGCATTTT. Protein sequence: CASSPAGSSNQPQHF. Full variable domain (outside the CDR3, taken from reference TRBV18 and TRBJ1-5): NAGVMQNPRHLVRRRGQEARLRCSPMKGHSHVYWYRQLPEEGLKFMVYLQKENIIDESGMPKERFSAEFPKEGPSILRIQQVVRGDSAAYFCASSPAGSSNQPQHFGDGTRLSIL.

The chain joins TRBV30 to TRBJ1-2; D is unclear. Germline CDR1 GTSNPN, CDR2 SVGIG (reference sequence). CDR3 size: 13 residues. The ends were cut back, 1 base at V and 5 bases at J, with 11 bases in the middle. CDR3 sequence (DNA): TGTGCCTGGAGTGCCGACCTGGGGTATGGCTACACCTTC. Residues: CAWSADLGYGYTF.

The chain recombines TRBV25-1 with TRBJ2-1; 8 bases align to TRBD2. CDR1 MGHDK and CDR2 SYGVNS come from the germline V gene. Trimming removed 1 base from V and 6 bases from J; junction bases left unmatched: 5. This CDR3 region has 15 residues. In DNA, the CDR3 is TGTGCCAGCAGTGAATTGGGACTAGGGGGCAATGAGCAGTTCTTC. It translates to CASSELGLGGNEQFF. Drawing the rest from reference TRBV25-1 and TRBJ2-1, the complete variable domain is EADIYQTPRYLVIGTGKKITLECSQTMGHDKMYWYQQDPGMELHLIHYSYGVNSTEKGDLSSESTVSRIRTEHFPLTLESARPSHTSQYLCASSELGLGGNEQFFGPGTRLTVL.

V usage is TRBV7-9 and J usage is TRBJ1-1; 7 bases fit TRBD1. The CDR3 loop spans 12 amino acids. Germline CDR1 is SEHNR and CDR2 is FQNEAQ (reference sequence). With 11 bases clipped from V and 1 base from J, the junction kept 4 bases outside the gene matches. Written as DNA, the CDR3 is TGTGCCGGAAGACAGGGGAACACTGAAGCTTTCTTT. It is translated as CAGRQGNTEAFF.

The genes are TRBV4-1 and TRBJ2-1, with 10 bases lining up with TRBD2. The CDR3 totals 16 residues. The V gene's germline CDR1 is MGHRA and CDR2 YSYEKL. J was trimmed by 10 bases and V by 4 bases; bases with no gene match: 13. CDR3 residues: CASSPGDLAGAREQFF. The CDR3, as DNA: TGCGCCAGCAGCCCTGGGGATCTAGCGGGAGCTAGAGAGCAGTTCTTC.

The genes are TRBV29-1 and TRBJ2-7, with a tentative D call TRBD1 (5 bases). This CDR3 region has 14 residues. V gave up 5 bases and J gave up 4 bases, with 18 bases separating them. Germline loops: CDR1 SQVTM, CDR2 ANQGSEA. CDR3 nucleotide sequence: TGCAGCGTTCAGTCCTTCCATGGACAATACGAGCAGTACTTC. Amino acid sequence: CSVQSFHGQYEQYF.

This rearrangement joins TRBV5-4 to TRBJ2-3; TRBD2 is a possible D gene (6 bases). Germline CDR1 reads SGHNT; CDR2 reads YYREEE (reference sequence). V shed 7 bases and J shed 8 bases, with 17 bases lying between them. The CDR3 spans 13 residues. The CDR3 is CASGPGLQGTQYF. The CDR3 DNA follows: TGTGCCAGCGGTCCGGGACTTCAAGGTACGCAGTATTTT.

The chain couples TRBV19 to TRBJ2-3; TRBD1 is a possible D gene (6 bases). V shed 6 bases and J shed 4 bases, with 11 bases lying between them. Germline CDR1 is LNHDA and CDR2 is SQIVND (reference sequence). CDR3 length: 13 amino acids. The CDR3 region is CASSDRNADTQYF. For the CDR3, the DNA is TGTGCCAGTAGCGACAGGAACGCAGATACGCAGTATTTT.

The genes are TRBV5-8 and TRBJ1-3; D is perhaps TRBD1 (5 bases). In germline, CDR1 is SGHTS, CDR2 YDEGEE. Deletions cut 7 bases from V and 0 bases from J, with 5 bases between. The CDR3 is 12 residues long. CDR3 in DNA: TGTGCCAGCGGACACTCTGGAAACACCATATATTTT. Amino acid sequence: CASGHSGNTIYF.

The chain links TRBV4-1 to TRBJ2-1; no firm D call. CDR1 is MGHRA and CDR2 is YSYEKL in the germline V gene. The V and J ends lost 2 bases and 5 bases respectively, with 10 bases between them. The CDR3 sequence is 14 residues long. CDR3 bases: TGCGCCAGCAGCCAACAGGAGAGAAACAATGAGCAGTTCTTC. The encoded protein is CASSQQERNNEQFF.

The gene calls are TRBV5-1 and TRBJ1-4; 9 bases align to TRBD1. Trimming cost V 0 bases and J 6 bases; bases outside gene matches: 9. CDR1 and CDR2 from the germline V gene are SGHRS and YFSETQ. The CDR3 is 17 amino acids. CDR3 amino acids: CASSLAPPGQGDEKLFF. The CDR3 DNA is TGCGCCAGCAGCTTGGCTCCCCCGGGACAGGGTGATGAAAAACTGTTTTTT.

The J gene is TRBJ2-1, the V gene TRBV27, with TRBD2 matching 11 bases. CDR1 is MNHEY, CDR2 SMNVEV, per germline (reference sequence). The CDR3 loop spans 16 amino acids. V lost 7 bases, J lost 8 bases, and 13 bases stayed unmatched. CDR3 region: CASTALTSGRRDEQFF. CDR3 coding DNA: TGTGCCAGCACCGCCCTCACTAGCGGGAGACGGGATGAGCAGTTCTTC.

With regard to this clone: The same CDR3 arises from other DNA sequences in this sample as well. J is TRBJ1-2 and V is TRBV6-5; the match to TRBD1 covers 8 bases. This CDR3 contains 15 residues. The trim removed 0 bases at V and 0 bases at J, leaving 0 bases unmatched. Germline values: CDR1 MNHEY, CDR2 SVGAGI. CDR3 sequence reads: CASSYSTGANYGYTF. CDR3 nucleotide sequence: TGTGCCAGCAGTTACTCGACAGGGGCTAACTATGGCTACACCTTC.

This chain links TRBV7-9 with TRBJ1-3; the D is unclear. Germline V gene sequence: CDR1 SEHNR, CDR2 FQNEAQ (reference sequence). V lost 1 base and J lost 0, with 4 bases in between. This CDR3 contains 14 residues. The CDR3 nucleotides read TGTGCCAGCAGCTTAGACAGCTCTGGAAACACCATATATTTT. This translates into CASSLDSSGNTIYF.

The rearrangement uses TRBV9 and TRBJ2-1; 10 nucleotides agree with TRBD2. There are 16 residues in the CDR3. Germline values: CDR1 SGDLS, CDR2 YYNGEE. The junction had 3 bases not matched to a gene; V was cut back by 3 bases and J by 0 bases. CDR3 sequence reads: CASSAGLAASYNEQFF. The CDR3 coding sequence is TGTGCCAGCAGCGCTGGACTAGCGGCCTCCTACAATGAGCAGTTCTTC.

The chain combines TRBV5-6 with TRBJ2-1; D may be TRBD1 (5 bases). Per the germline V gene, CDR1 is SGHDT and CDR2 is YYEEEE. The CDR3 covers 15 residues. Trimming cost V 1 base and J 3 bases, with 11 bases left between them. CDR3 in DNA: TGTGCCAGCAGCTTGCAGGGAAGAGACTACAATGAGCAGTTCTTC. Encoded protein: CASSLQGRDYNEQFF.

The chain uses TRBV29-1 and TRBJ2-5; 8 positions agree with TRBD2. V lost 5 bases and J lost 4; bases outside the gene matches: 3. Germline-derived CDR1 and CDR2 are SQVTM and ANQGSEA. The CDR3 totals 12 residues. Here the CDR3 DNA reads TGCAGCGTTTACGGGGGGGGAGAGACCCAGTACTTC. This sequence encodes CSVYGGGETQYF.

The chain recombines TRBV4-1 with TRBJ2-3, with unresolved D. Trimming shortened V by 1 base and J by 2 bases, and 13 bases separated the two germline ends. CDR3 length equals 16 residues. Germline assignment: CDR1 MGHRA and CDR2 YSYEKL. The CDR3 coding sequence is TGCGCCAGCAGCCAAGGGACCCTCACCCCCACAGATACGCAGTATTTT. Its protein is CASSQGTLTPTDTQYF.

J is TRBJ1-2 and V is TRBV10-3, with no clear D. The CDR3 extends over 12 amino acids. The germline V and J ends were trimmed by 7 bases and 6 bases, with 12 bases remaining between them. Looked up from germline, CDR1 is ENHRY and CDR2 is SYGVKD. As DNA, the CDR3 is TGTGCCATCAATAGAGGCAGGCATGGCTACACCTTC. The encoded protein is CAINRGRHGYTF.

The chain is built from TRBV11-1 and TRBJ1-1; D is uncertain. Germline V gives CDR1 SGHAT, CDR2 FQDESV (reference sequence). The CDR3 is 12 amino acids. V lost 4 bases, J lost 1 base, and 4 bases lay in between. The CDR3: CASSSGNTEAFF. The CDR3 nucleotides read TGTGCCAGCAGCTCAGGGAACACTGAAGCTTTCTTT.

The rearrangement uses TRBV4-1 and TRBJ1-3; D possibly corresponds to TRBD1 (5 bases). Looked up from germline, CDR1 is MGHRA and CDR2 is YSYEKL. Trimming took 5 bases from V and 0 from J, leaving 11 bases between them. The CDR3 runs to 15 residues. This CDR3 is CASSFADNSGNTIYF. The CDR3 DNA follows: TGCGCCAGCAGCTTCGCGGACAACTCTGGAAACACCATATATTTT.

Here the CDR3 reads CSASNNQPQHF. In DNA, the CDR3 is TGCAGTGCTAGCAACAATCAGCCCCAGCATTTT. The genes are TRBV20-1 and TRBJ1-5; the D is unclear. Germline V gene sequence: CDR1 DFQATT, CDR2 SNEGSKA (reference sequence). Deletions cut 3 bases from V and 3 bases from J, with 3 bases between. CDR3 length equals 11 residues.

The chain carries TRBV4-1 and TRBJ1-4; 7 bases match TRBD1. The CDR3 sequence is 15 residues long. CDR1 MGHRA and CDR2 YSYEKL come from the germline V gene. The junction had 2 bases not matched to a gene; V was cut back by 0 bases and J by 4 bases. CDR3 bases: TGCGCCAGCAGCCAAGATCGGGACAGTAATGAAAAACTGTTTTTT. This sequence encodes CASSQDRDSNEKLFF.

V and J are TRBV29-1 and TRBJ1-2, with D uncertain. This CDR3 is built from 11 residues. V lost 7 bases and J lost 4, with 10 bases in between. The germline V gene has CDR1 SQVTM and CDR2 ANQGSEA. The CDR3 DNA sequence: TGCAGCGCCCTCCGCGGCTATGGCTACACCTTC. Translated: CSALRGYGYTF.

The gene calls are TRBV27 and TRBJ2-1; 9 nucleotides agree with TRBD1. The CDR3 has 13 amino acids. Trimming at V came to 3 bases and at J to 6 bases, leaving 0 bases not matched to a gene. The germline V gene encodes CDR1 MNHEY and CDR2 SMNVEV (reference sequence). CDR3 protein: CASSLGQGNEQFF. The DNA for the CDR3 is TGTGCCAGCAGTTTGGGACAGGGCAATGAGCAGTTCTTC.